A single sample gave rise to the 30 T cell receptor beta chains below, sequenced in a study of human T cells and chemical hapten exposure. Sample time point: patch test 3, about 24 weeks after DPC sensitization. Described treatment: therapeutic diphenylcyclopropenone sensitization with weekly scalp DPC. TCRdb called the RACE reads again in MiXCR, with one record for every CDR3 protein. This table has 90,000 to 110,000 distinct CDR3 sequences, 34% appearing once. Sequencing was performed on whole blood, taken in connection with sensitization to the hapten diphenylcyclopropenone (DPC). These receptors all come from a man aged 40-50 years with alopecia areata. Some clones in this sample may be carry-over from other donors' samples.

The rearrangement joins TRBV2 to TRBJ1-5; 9 nucleotides align to TRBD1. The junction had 11 bases not matched to a gene; V was cut back by 8 bases and J by 0 bases. This CDR3 spans 17 amino acids. In germline, CDR1 is SNHLY, CDR2 FYNNEI. The CDR3 region is CASGRDRASSSNQPQHF. The CDR3 DNA is TGTGCCAGCGGCCGGGACAGGGCTAGTTCTAGCAATCAGCCCCAGCATTTT. Together with reference TRBV2 and TRBJ1-5, the CDR3 gives the full variable domain: EPEVTQTPSHQVTQMGQEVILRCVPISNHLYFYWYRQILGQKVEFLVSFYNNEISEKSEIFDDQFSVERPDGSNFTLKIRSTKLEDSAMYFCASGRDRASSSNQPQHFGDGTRLSIL.

This clonotype has more than one count but fewer than ten. The V call is TRBV15, the J call TRBJ2-1; D is uncertain. V was shortened by 1 base and J by 8 bases, with 3 bases between the two germline ends. This CDR3 contains 11 residues. Germline V lookup: CDR1 LNHNV, CDR2 YYDKDF (reference sequence). In DNA form, the CDR3 reads TGTGCCACCAGCAGAGTTGATGAGCAGTTCTTC. Its protein is CATSRVDEQFF. Variable domain in full (rest from reference TRBV15 and TRBJ2-1): DAMVIQNPRYQVTQFGKPVTLSCSQTLNHNVMYWYQQKSSQAPKLLFHYYDKDFNNEADTPDNFQSRRPNTSFCFLDIRSPGLGDTAMYLCATSRVDEQFFGPGTRLTVL.

This rearrangement joins TRBV10-3 to TRBJ2-2; 10 bases align to TRBD2. Losses at the gene ends were 6 bases for V and 0 bases for J; bases not matched to a gene: 4. The V gene's germline CDR1 is ENHRY and CDR2 SYGVKD. This CDR3 region has 16 residues. CDR3 sequence: CAISQLAGTNTGELFF. The CDR3 nucleotides are TGTGCCATCAGCCAACTAGCGGGAACGAACACCGGGGAGCTGTTTTTT.

This clonotype was detected a few times. This chain connects TRBV29-1 to TRBJ1-1, with TRBD1 matching 8 bases. The CDR3 is 14 amino acids. Germline V gene lookup returns CDR1 SQVTM and CDR2 ANQGSEA. The junction had 13 bases not matched to a gene; V was cut back by 7 bases and J by 6 bases. Here the CDR3 reads CSAGSRQGISEAFF. CDR3 bases: TGCAGCGCGGGGTCTCGACAGGGGATATCTGAAGCTTTCTTT.

The V call is TRBV12-5, the J call TRBJ2-3, with TRBD2 as a possible D gene (7 bases). Germline V lookup: CDR1 LGHNT, CDR2 FRNRAP. V lost 4 bases, J lost 2 bases, and 10 bases lay in between. This CDR3 is 14 amino acids long. This chain's CDR3 is CASGSGGPTDTQYF. The DNA for the CDR3 is TGTGCTAGTGGTTCGGGGGGCCCCACAGATACGCAGTATTTT.

The chain links TRBV20-1 to TRBJ2-3; a weak D match, TRBD2 (5 bases). The germline V gene encodes CDR1 DFQATT and CDR2 SNEGSKA (reference sequence). CDR3 length: 16 residues. Between the trimmed V and J ends, which lost 6 bases and 2 bases, there was a span of 21 bases. DNA for the CDR3: TGCAGTGCAGCAGACCGGGGTCAAAAAGCCACAGATACGCAGTATTTT. It translates to CSAADRGQKATDTQYF.

The rearrangement links TRBV7-3 to TRBJ2-2; 10 nucleotides align to TRBD1. The V gene end was trimmed by 8 bases and the J gene end by 5 bases; junction bases not matched to a gene: 5. Germline V gives CDR1 SGHTA, CDR2 FQGTGA. The CDR3 totals 14 residues. The CDR3 region is CASETGGYTGELFF. CDR3 coding DNA: TGTGCCAGCGAGACAGGGGGCTATACCGGGGAGCTGTTTTTT.

The CDR3 reads CASSPGHSGNTIYF. The CDR3, as DNA: TGTGCCAGCAGTCCGGGACACTCTGGAAACACCATATATTTT. The J gene is TRBJ1-3, the V gene TRBV12-3 or TRBV12-4, with D possibly TRBD1 on 6 matching bases. V was clipped by 5 bases and J by 0 bases, with 8 bases between them. This CDR3 has 14 amino acids.

The V call is TRBV6-2 or TRBV6-3, the J call TRBJ2-5, with 7 bases fitting TRBD2. The junction had 9 bases not matched to a gene; V was cut back by 0 bases and J by 2 bases. CDR3 size: 17 residues. Germline CDR1 is MNHEY and CDR2 is SVGEGT. The CDR3: CASSYSSSRAGQETQYF. DNA of the CDR3: TGTGCCAGCAGTTACTCGAGTTCGAGAGCGGGGCAAGAGACCCAGTACTTC.

The chain carries TRBV4-3 and TRBJ1-6; TRBD1 aligns across 9 bases. Per the germline V gene, CDR1 is LGHNA and CDR2 is YSLEER. CDR3 length equals 18 residues. The J segment lost 6 bases and the V segment lost 2 bases, leaving 11 bases of the junction unmatched. The CDR3 DNA follows: TGCGCCAGCAGCCAATCTCACAGGGGGCTATCTTCTAATTCACCCCTCCACTTT. Encoded protein: CASSQSHRGLSSNSPLHF.

Worth noting for this clonotype: Sequence at one end of the junction differs from germline and may be a read error. V usage is TRBV9 and J usage is TRBJ2-7; D might be TRBD2 (5 bases). This CDR3 contains 18 residues. Germline V gives CDR1 SGDLS, CDR2 YYNGEE. CDR3 sequence (DNA): TGTGCCAGCAGCGTACAACCTTCTTTTGGAGGCCCCGGCTACCAGCAGTACTTC. The encoded protein is CASSVQPSFGGPGYQQYF. Supplemented by reference TRBV9 and TRBJ2-7, the full variable domain reads DSGVTQTPKHLITATGQRVTLRCSPRSGDLSVYWYQQSLDQGLQFLIQYYNGEERAKGNILERFSAQQFPDLHSELNLSSLELGDSALYFCASSVQPSFGGPGYQQYFGPGTRLTVT.

The chain employs TRBV6-1 and TRBJ2-3; the D gene is possibly TRBD1 (6 bases). Between the trimmed V and J ends, which lost 10 bases and 0 bases, there was a span of 14 bases. Germline CDR1 MNHNS, CDR2 SASEGT. The CDR3 runs to 14 residues. The CDR3: CAIRQALSTDTQYF. In DNA form, the CDR3 reads TGTGCCATCAGACAGGCTCTTAGCACAGATACGCAGTATTTT.

J is TRBJ2-7 and V is TRBV30, with a tentative D call TRBD1 (6 bases). CDR1 and CDR2 from the germline V gene are GTSNPN and SVGIG (reference sequence). V was clipped by 3 bases and J by 5 bases, with 14 bases between them. The CDR3 is 13 amino acids. As DNA, the CDR3 is TGTGCCTGGAGACTGGGGGCGCCTGACGAGCAGTACGTC. Translated: CAWRLGAPDEQYV.

The V and J genes are TRBV9 and TRBJ1-1; possibly TRBD1 for D (6 bases). The CDR3 has 14 residues. CDR1 and CDR2 (germline): SGDLS, YYNGEE. V dropped 1 base and J dropped 4 bases, with 11 bases sitting between them. The CDR3 nucleotides are TGTGCCAGCAGCGTATGGGGGGGCGGCACTGAAGCTTTCTTT. It yields the protein CASSVWGGGTEAFF.

The V gene is TRBV29-1, the J gene TRBJ1-5; weak D call: TRBD1 (5 bases). V was shortened by 6 bases and J by 5 bases, with 14 bases between the two germline ends. The CDR3 extends over 13 amino acids. In germline, CDR1 is SQVTM, CDR2 ANQGSEA. CDR3 protein: CSVKAQVDQPQHF. DNA for the CDR3: TGCAGCGTGAAGGCACAGGTTGATCAGCCCCAGCATTTT. Complete variable domain (other parts from reference TRBV29-1 and TRBJ1-5): SAVISQKPSRDICQRGTSLTIQCQVDSQVTMMFWYRQQPGQSLTLIATANQGSEATYESGFVIDKFPISRPNLTFSTLTVSNMSPEDSSIYLCSVKAQVDQPQHFGDGTRLSIL.

This clonotype was counted only a few times. The V call is TRBV14, the J call TRBJ2-7; D call uncertain. This CDR3 region has 12 residues. Germline CDR1 SGHDN, CDR2 FVKESK. Trimming left V 4 bases short and J 7 bases short, with 11 bases between. The CDR3 spells CASSPDGWEQYV. The CDR3 region has the DNA TGTGCCAGCAGCCCAGACGGGTGGGAGCAGTACGTC.

The chain couples TRBV24-1 to TRBJ1-2; D is unresolved. The CDR3 loop spans 13 amino acids. Germline loops: CDR1 KGHDR, CDR2 SFDVKD. Deletions cut 0 bases from V and 3 bases from J, with 4 bases between. The CDR3 DNA reads as TGTGCCACCAGTGATTTGACCGACTATGGCTACACCTTC. Its translation is CATSDLTDYGYTF.

This clonotype appeared a few times. This chain uses TRBV7-2 with TRBJ2-5; TRBD1 aligns across 7 bases. The germline V gene encodes CDR1 SGHTA and CDR2 FQGNSA. Unmatched junction bases numbered 4, after V lost 4 bases and J lost 5 bases. CDR3 length: 13 amino acids. This CDR3 reads CASSSDREETQYF. DNA of the CDR3: TGTGCCAGCAGCTCCGACAGGGAGGAGACCCAGTACTTC. Together with reference TRBV7-2 and TRBJ2-5, the CDR3 gives the full variable domain: GAGVSQSPSNKVTEKGKDVELRCDPISGHTALYWYRQSLGQGLEFLIYFQGNSAPDKSGLPSDRFSAERTGGSVSTLTIQRTQQEDSAVYLCASSSDREETQYFGPGTRLLVL.

In this sample, this clonotype turned up a few times. This chain links TRBV7-9 with TRBJ2-3; 12 positions agree with TRBD2. From germline, CDR1 is SEHNR and CDR2 FQNEAQ (reference sequence). The CDR3 contains 14 residues. V shed 4 bases, J shed 5 bases, and the junction held 1 base outside the gene matches. DNA for the CDR3: TGTGCCAGCAGCTCGACTAGCGGGAGAGATACGCAGTATTTT. Protein sequence: CASSSTSGRDTQYF.

This clonotype has a handful of counts. This chain connects TRBV6-2 or TRBV6-3 to TRBJ2-7, with TRBD2 matching 9 bases. Germline V lookup: CDR1 MNHEY, CDR2 SVGEGT. The J segment lost 3 bases and the V segment lost 2 bases, leaving 11 bases of the junction unmatched. The CDR3 is made up of 17 amino acids. The chain's CDR3 is CASSYTRGSGSVYEQYF. The CDR3, as DNA: TGTGCCAGCAGTTACACCCGGGGTAGCGGGAGCGTCTACGAGCAGTACTTC.

The sample holds a few counts of this clonotype. This rearrangement joins TRBV20-1 to TRBJ2-3; TRBD2 aligns across 10 bases. This CDR3 has 15 residues. Trimming removed 6 bases from V and 5 bases from J; junction bases left unmatched: 11. Germline V CDR1 and CDR2: DFQATT, SNEGSKA (reference sequence). CDR3 amino acids: CSASSGRAIGDTQYF. The CDR3 coding sequence is TGCAGTGCATCGAGCGGGAGGGCCATAGGAGATACGCAGTATTTT.

The chain carries TRBV6-5 and TRBJ2-7; 7 bases are shared with TRBD2. Trimming removed 0 bases from V and 5 bases from J; junction bases left unmatched: 7. Per the germline V gene, CDR1 is MNHEY and CDR2 is SVGAGI. This CDR3 has 15 residues. The CDR3 nucleotides read TGTGCCAGCAGTTACTCAGGAGGGGAGGGCCACGAGCAGTACTTC. This codes for CASSYSGGEGHEQYF.

This clonotype was observed a handful of times. The chain has TRBV20-1 and TRBJ1-2, with D perhaps TRBD1 (5 bases). Per germline, CDR1 DFQATT and CDR2 SNEGSKA (reference sequence). The ends were cut back, 6 bases at V and 4 bases at J, with 15 bases in the middle. The CDR3 totals 13 residues. The CDR3 protein is CSAGQGISYGYTF. The CDR3 coding sequence is TGCAGTGCGGGCCAGGGAATCTCCTATGGCTACACCTTC.

This clonotype turned up a few times. V usage is TRBV29-1 and J usage is TRBJ2-1; 7 bases fit TRBD2. Germline CDR1 and CDR2: SQVTM and ANQGSEA. The CDR3 runs to 13 residues. Trimming cost V 8 bases and J 9 bases; bases outside gene matches: 13. The CDR3 protein is CSLIKGREGEQFF. CDR3 bases: TGCAGCCTAATTAAGGGGAGGGAAGGTGAGCAGTTCTTC.

The rearrangement uses TRBV29-1 and TRBJ2-2; D is possibly TRBD1 (5 bases). Trimming stripped 8 bases from V and 6 bases from J, with 10 bases between. Germline V CDR1 and CDR2: SQVTM, ANQGSEA. This CDR3 has 11 residues. The CDR3 loop reads CSTTRAGELFF. CDR3 nucleotides: TGCAGCACGACCAGGGCCGGGGAGCTGTTTTTT.

The chain joins TRBV20-1 to TRBJ1-1; weak D call: TRBD1 (6 bases). V lost 5 bases, J lost 6 bases, and 13 bases lay in between. CDR3 length: 12 residues. CDR1 is DFQATT and CDR2 is SNEGSKA in the germline V gene (reference sequence). CDR3 bases: TGCAGTGCTCCGCGAAAGGGGGCTGAAGCTTTCTTT. Translated: CSAPRKGAEAFF.

In its sample, this clonotype was seen a few times. This chain uses TRBV7-2 with TRBJ1-1; possible D gene TRBD1, 6 bases. The CDR3 extends over 14 amino acids. Germline V lookup: CDR1 SGHTA, CDR2 FQGNSA. V lost 4 bases and J 2 bases, leaving 11 bases between the germline ends. Written as DNA, the CDR3 is TGTGCCAGCAGCTCAGGACAGATCAACACTGAAGCTTTCTTT. Amino acid sequence: CASSSGQINTEAFF.

This clonotype was counted at least ten times. The rearrangement links TRBV6-5 to TRBJ1-1; D is perhaps TRBD1 (5 bases). V lost 0 bases and J lost 7, with 15 bases in between. The CDR3 length is 15 residues. Germline V gene lookup returns CDR1 MNHEY and CDR2 SVGAGI. CDR3 region: CASSYSGVWTFEAFF. In nucleotides, the CDR3 is TGTGCCAGCAGTTACTCGGGGGTGTGGACGTTTGAAGCTTTCTTT.

This sequence joins TRBV12-3 or TRBV12-4 and TRBJ1-1, with D perhaps matching TRBD1 (5 bases). Trimming shortened V by 2 bases and J by 10 bases, and 11 bases separated the two germline ends. The CDR3 loop spans 12 amino acids. The CDR3 sequence is CASSLTIGGAFF. The CDR3, as DNA: TGTGCCAGCAGTTTAACTATCGGGGGAGCTTTCTTT.

The chain links TRBV9 to TRBJ2-5; no reliable D call. CDR1 is SGDLS and CDR2 is YYNGEE in the germline V gene. The CDR3 spans 14 residues. The V end lost 4 bases, the J end lost 4 bases, and 14 bases lay between the germline ends. The CDR3 coding sequence is TGTGCCAGCAGCCCTACCGACTTCCCAGAGACCCAGTACTTC. It specifies CASSPTDFPETQYF.